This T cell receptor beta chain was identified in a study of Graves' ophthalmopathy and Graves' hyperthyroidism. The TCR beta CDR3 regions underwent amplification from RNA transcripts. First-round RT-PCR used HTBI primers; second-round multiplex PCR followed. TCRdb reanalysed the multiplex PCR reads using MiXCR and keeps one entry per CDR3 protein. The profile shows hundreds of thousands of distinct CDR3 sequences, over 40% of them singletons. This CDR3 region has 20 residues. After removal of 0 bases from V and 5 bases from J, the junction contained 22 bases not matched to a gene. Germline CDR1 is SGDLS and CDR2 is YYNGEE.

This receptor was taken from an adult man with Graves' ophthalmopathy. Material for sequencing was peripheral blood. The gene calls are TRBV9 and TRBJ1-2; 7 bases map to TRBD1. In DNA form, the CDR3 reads TGTGCCAGCAGCGTAGGAGGGATCAGAACAGGGGCCGCTGGGAGATATGGCTACACCTTC. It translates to CASSVGGIRTGAAGRYGYTF. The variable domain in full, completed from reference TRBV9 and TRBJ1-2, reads DSGVTQTPKHLITATGQRVTLRCSPRSGDLSVYWYQQSLDQGLQFLIQYYNGEERAKGNILERFSAQQFPDLHSELNLSSLELGDSALYFCASSVGGIRTGAAGRYGYTFGSGTRLTVV.